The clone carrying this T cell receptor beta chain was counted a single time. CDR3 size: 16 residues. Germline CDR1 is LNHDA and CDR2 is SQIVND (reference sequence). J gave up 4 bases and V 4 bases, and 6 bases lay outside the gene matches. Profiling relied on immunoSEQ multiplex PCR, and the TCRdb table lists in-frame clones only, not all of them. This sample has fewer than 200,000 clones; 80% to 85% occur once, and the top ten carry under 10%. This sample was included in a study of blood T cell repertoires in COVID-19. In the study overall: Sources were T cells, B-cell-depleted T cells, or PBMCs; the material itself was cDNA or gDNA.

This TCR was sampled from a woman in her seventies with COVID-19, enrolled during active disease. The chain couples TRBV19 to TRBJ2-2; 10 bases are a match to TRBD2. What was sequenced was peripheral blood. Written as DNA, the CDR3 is TGTGCCAGTAGTACCCGAAGCGGGAGGGCCACCGGGGAGCTGTTTTTT. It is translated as CASSTRSGRATGELFF. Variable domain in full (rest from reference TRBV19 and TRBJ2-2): DGGITQSPKYLFRKEGQNVTLSCEQNLNHDAMYWYRQDPGQGLRLIYYSQIVNDFQKGDIAEGYSVSREKKESFPLTVTSAQKNPTAFYLCASSTRSGRATGELFFGEGSRLTVL.